This paragraph covers one T cell receptor beta chain sequence. The data stem from a study of cytomegalovirus exposure and HLA in healthy donors. Germline assignment: CDR1 SGHTA and CDR2 FQGNSA. The CDR3 spans 15 residues. Germline trimming cut 5 bases from V and 4 bases from J; bases unmatched to any gene: 9. Profiled with immunoSEQ multiplex PCR; TCRdb holds only in-frame clones, not every one. The sample has fewer than 150,000 clones, around 88% seen once; the top ten hold 7.9%. This sequence was found in a woman aged 18-30 years in good health and CMV-seropositive. What was sequenced was PBMCs. The genes are TRBV7-2 and TRBJ1-1, with TRBD1 matching 8 bases. CDR3: CASSAVGQGFTEAFF. The CDR3 nucleotides read TGTGCCAGCAGCGCCGTCGGACAGGGTTTCACTGAAGCTTTCTTT.